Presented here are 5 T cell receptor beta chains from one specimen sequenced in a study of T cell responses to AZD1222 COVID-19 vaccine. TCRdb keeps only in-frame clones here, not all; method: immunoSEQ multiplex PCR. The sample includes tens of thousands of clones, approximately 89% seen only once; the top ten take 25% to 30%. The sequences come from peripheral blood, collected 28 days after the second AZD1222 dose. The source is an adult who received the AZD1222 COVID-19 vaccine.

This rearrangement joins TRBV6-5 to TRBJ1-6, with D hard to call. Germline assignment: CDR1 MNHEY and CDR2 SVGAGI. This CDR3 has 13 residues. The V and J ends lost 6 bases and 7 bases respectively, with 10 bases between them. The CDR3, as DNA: TGTGCCAGCAGAGGACTCGGGAATTCACCCCTCCACTTT. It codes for CASRGLGNSPLHF.

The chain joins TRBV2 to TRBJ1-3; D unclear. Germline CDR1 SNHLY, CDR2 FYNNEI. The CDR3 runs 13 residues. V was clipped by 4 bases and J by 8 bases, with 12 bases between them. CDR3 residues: CASSGTVSHTIYF. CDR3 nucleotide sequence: TGTGCCAGCAGTGGGACGGTCTCGCACACCATATATTTT.

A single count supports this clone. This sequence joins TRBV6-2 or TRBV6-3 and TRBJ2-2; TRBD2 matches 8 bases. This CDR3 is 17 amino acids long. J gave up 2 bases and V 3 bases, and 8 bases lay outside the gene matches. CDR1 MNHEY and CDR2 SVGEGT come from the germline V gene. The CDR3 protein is CASSYTASGPNTGELFF. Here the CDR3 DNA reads TGTGCCAGCAGTTATACGGCTAGCGGGCCTAACACCGGGGAGCTGTTTTTT.

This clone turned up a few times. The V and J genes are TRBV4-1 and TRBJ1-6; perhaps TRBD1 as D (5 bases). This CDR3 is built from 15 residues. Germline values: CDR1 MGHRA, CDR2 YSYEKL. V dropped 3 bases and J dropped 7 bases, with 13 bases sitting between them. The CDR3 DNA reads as TGCGCCAGCAGCCAGGCGGGACGGGGAAATTCACCCCTCCACTTT. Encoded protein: CASSQAGRGNSPLHF.

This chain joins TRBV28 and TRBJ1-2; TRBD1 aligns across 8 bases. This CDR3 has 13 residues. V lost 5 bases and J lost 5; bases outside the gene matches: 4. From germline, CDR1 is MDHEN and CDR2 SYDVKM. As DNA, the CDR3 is TGTGCCAGCAGTGAAGGACAGGGTTATGGCTACACCTTC. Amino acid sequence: CASSEGQGYGYTF.